A single sample is the source of the 19 T cell receptor beta chains below, sequenced in a study of T-cell memory formation after mild COVID-19 (dated by TCRdb to the early 2020s). The library was obtained by 5' RACE. The sequencer listed for this sample is Illumina NovaSeq 6000. TCRdb itself trimmed the public reads at Q25 with fastp, ran MiXCR and retained productive beta chains. Identical CDR3 proteins give one entry, which carries the most common genes and DNA. In all, the sample holds 350,000 to 500,000 distinct CDR3 sequences, and roughly 18% of those were seen once. The ten largest account for about 22% of the sample. The sample consisted of PBMCs or a T cell subset sorted from them (not recorded which). The receptors derive from a man between 18 and 35 years old who had mild COVID-19 (a few samples of this study predate the infection). The sample titles of this study are shuffled in the database, so cell type and time point are left out; the donor was told from shared clones.

The chain combines TRBV28 with TRBJ2-2, with unresolved D. V lost 6 bases and J 2 bases, leaving 16 bases between the germline ends. Germline CDR1 is MDHEN and CDR2 is SYDVKM. CDR3 length: 16 amino acids. CDR3 in DNA: TGTGCCAGCAGCCCAAGAAATTGGAGAAACACCGGGGAGCTGTTTTTT. It is translated as CASSPRNWRNTGELFF.

The sample holds a few counts of this clonotype. The rearrangement links TRBV29-1 to TRBJ2-7, with D tentatively TRBD1 (6 bases). This CDR3 spans 15 amino acids. Germline V gives CDR1 SQVTM, CDR2 ANQGSEA. V lost 2 bases and J 0 bases, leaving 14 bases between the germline ends. CDR3 in amino acids: CSVELRDMGSYEQYF. The CDR3 nucleotides read TGCAGCGTTGAACTCCGGGACATGGGCTCCTACGAGCAGTACTTC.

As for this clonotype: This may be a read error, as it is one base from a much larger clone. The rearrangement uses TRBV7-2 and TRBJ1-5; D is unresolved. The V and J ends lost 4 bases and 9 bases respectively, with 10 bases between them. The CDR3 is made up of 12 amino acids. The germline V gene has CDR1 SGHTA and CDR2 FQGNSA. As DNA, the CDR3 is TGTGCCAGCAGCTGGGGTGTGGGGCCCCAGCATTTT. Its protein is CASSWGVGPQHF.

As concerns this clonotype: Possible read error: a much larger clone is one base away. J is TRBJ2-2 and V is TRBV5-1, with D perhaps given as TRBD1 or TRBD2 (6 bases each). From germline, CDR1 is SGHRS and CDR2 YFSETQ. Between the trimmed V and J ends, which lost 3 bases and 4 bases, there was a span of 13 bases. The CDR3 covers 15 residues. The CDR3 coding sequence is TGCGCCAGCAGCTCAGGAGGGGGGAGCACCGGGGAGCTGTTTTTT. This encodes CASSSGGGSTGELFF.

In this sample, this clonotype turned up many times. This chain connects TRBV7-2 to TRBJ2-1; possible D gene TRBD2, 6 bases. Germline V CDR1 and CDR2: SGHTA, FQGNSA. This CDR3 is built from 16 residues. Deletions cut 6 bases from V and 7 bases from J, with 22 bases between. CDR3 residues: CASSPGGRGLMNEQFF. Here the CDR3 DNA reads TGTGCCAGCAGTCCCGGGGGTAGGGGCCTGATGAATGAGCAGTTCTTC.

The sample holds a few counts of this clonotype. The gene calls are TRBV9 and TRBJ1-2, with 8 nucleotides matching TRBD1. The CDR3 length is 12 residues. V lost 4 bases and J lost 6; bases outside the gene matches: 2. In germline, CDR1 is SGDLS, CDR2 YYNGEE. The CDR3 spells CASSPGGHGYTF. In DNA form, the CDR3 reads TGTGCCAGCAGCCCAGGGGGCCATGGCTACACCTTC.

The chain is built from TRBV6-2 or TRBV6-3 and TRBJ2-3; D ambiguous. V was shortened by 2 bases and J by 0 bases, with 9 bases between the two germline ends. Germline V lookup: CDR1 MNHEY, CDR2 SVGEGT. CDR3 length equals 15 residues. The CDR3 loop is CASSYRSSSTDTQYF. The CDR3 DNA reads as TGTGCCAGCAGTTACCGGAGCTCTAGCACAGATACGCAGTATTTT.

This clonotype was seen only a few times. V and J are TRBV7-2 and TRBJ2-7, with D possibly TRBD1 on 6 matching bases. This CDR3 contains 16 residues. V was clipped by 3 bases and J by 5 bases, with 20 bases between them. Germline V CDR1 and CDR2: SGHTA, FQGNSA. The CDR3, as DNA: TGTGCCAGCAGCTTGGCCGGAGGTGCAGGGGCCCACGAGCAGTACGTC. Its translation: CASSLAGGAGAHEQYV.

V and J are TRBV5-1 and TRBJ1-1; 7 bases line up with TRBD1. V was pared by 3 bases and J by 1 base, with 3 bases of the junction left unmatched. The CDR3 runs 14 residues. The V gene's germline CDR1 is SGHRS and CDR2 YFSETQ. In nucleotides, the CDR3 is TGCGCCAGCAGCTACGGACAGGCGAACACTGAAGCTTTCTTT. Amino acids: CASSYGQANTEAFF. Looking up the rest from reference TRBV5-1 and TRBJ1-1 gives the full variable domain: KAGVTQTPRYLIKTRGQQVTLSCSPISGHRSVSWYQQTPGQGLQFLFEYFSETQRNKGNFPGRFSGRQFSNSRSEMNVSTLELGDSALYLCASSYGQANTEAFFGQGTRLTVV.

V is TRBV12-3 or TRBV12-4 and J is TRBJ1-1; D not resolved. The CDR3 sequence is 15 residues long. V was pared by 3 bases and J by 0 bases, with 11 bases between. This CDR3 is CASSFPRVVNTEAFF. CDR3 DNA sequence: TGTGCCAGCAGTTTCCCCCGAGTGGTGAACACTGAAGCTTTCTTT.

This clonotype appeared a few times. The chain carries TRBV20-1 and TRBJ2-4; 7 positions match TRBD1. The V segment lost 6 bases and the J segment 4 bases; nucleotides outside the gene matches: 6. The CDR3 is 13 residues long. Looked up from germline, CDR1 is DFQATT and CDR2 is SNEGSKA (reference sequence). Written as DNA, the CDR3 is TGCAGTGCCACAGACAGGGCGAAAAACATTCAGTACTTC. Encoded protein: CSATDRAKNIQYF.

This clonotype was counted only a few times. J is TRBJ2-5 and V is TRBV5-6, with D possibly being TRBD1 (7 bases). CDR1 SGHDT and CDR2 YYEEEE come from the germline V gene. The V and J ends lost 4 bases and 4 bases respectively, with 11 bases between them. The CDR3 is 13 residues long. The CDR3 DNA is TGTGCCAGCAGCCACCAGGGGGGAGAGACCCAGTACTTC. Its protein product is CASSHQGGETQYF.

This clonotype was seen a handful of times. The V and J genes are TRBV6-2 or TRBV6-3 and TRBJ2-7; D is possibly TRBD2 (5 bases). The CDR3 runs to 14 residues. The germline CDR1 and CDR2 sequences are MNHEY and SVGEGT. The V gene lost 6 bases and the J gene lost 2 bases, with 14 bases spanning the gap. CDR3 coding DNA: TGTGCCAGCAGGAAGGACTGGCCGACCTACGAGCAGTACTTC. Residues: CASRKDWPTYEQYF.

V gene TRBV19 combines with J gene TRBJ1-2, with 7 bases fitting TRBD1. This CDR3 has 15 residues. Germline CDR1 reads LNHDA; CDR2 reads SQIVND (reference sequence). Trimming cost V 4 bases and J 1 base; bases outside gene matches: 6. CDR3 DNA sequence: TGTGCCAGTAGTACCGGACAGGCCAGTAACTATGGCTACACCTTC. Translating gives CASSTGQASNYGYTF.

This clonotype was seen a few times. V gene TRBV2 combines with J gene TRBJ1-5; D is undetermined. V was pared by 4 bases and J by 0 bases, with 16 bases between. Per germline, CDR1 SNHLY and CDR2 FYNNEI. The CDR3 length is 17 residues. The CDR3 DNA follows: TGTGCCAGCAGTGGCCATCCGATGACGGCTAGCAATCAGCCCCAGCATTTT. This encodes CASSGHPMTASNQPQHF.

This chain connects TRBV29-1 to TRBJ2-7, with a tentative D call TRBD1 (6 bases). Germline assignment: CDR1 SQVTM and CDR2 ANQGSEA. Trimming took off 6 bases at V and 3 bases at J, with 12 bases between the two ends. This CDR3 region has 12 residues. The CDR3 DNA is TGCAGCGTAGGGACAAGGGACTACGAGCAGTACTTC. Translation: CSVGTRDYEQYF.

The sample holds many counts of this clonotype. The chain carries TRBV7-8 and TRBJ2-5; perhaps TRBD2 as D (7 bases). Germline V lookup: CDR1 SGHVS, CDR2 FQNEAQ. The germline V and J ends were trimmed by 8 bases and 7 bases, with 20 bases remaining between them. The CDR3 is 14 residues long. The CDR3 protein is CASELGGGSRTQYF. CDR3 DNA: TGTGCCAGCGAATTAGGGGGGGGAAGTCGGACCCAGTACTTC.

The rearrangement uses TRBV9 and TRBJ2-7, with unresolved D. The CDR3 consists of 13 residues. Per germline, CDR1 SGDLS and CDR2 YYNGEE. V was shortened by 4 bases and J by 4 bases, with 12 bases between the two germline ends. Written as DNA, the CDR3 is TGTGCCAGCAGCCCACCCCTGGGGTACGAGCAGTACTTC. It is translated as CASSPPLGYEQYF.

V and J are TRBV20-1 and TRBJ1-3, with D possibly being TRBD1 (5 bases). This CDR3 contains 14 residues. Germline loops: CDR1 DFQATT, CDR2 SNEGSKA (reference sequence). V dropped 3 bases and J dropped 8 bases, with 17 bases sitting between them. The CDR3 is CSARGPGAGDTIYF. The DNA of the CDR3 is TGCAGTGCTAGGGGGCCGGGAGCCGGAGACACCATATATTTT.